A single sample is the source of the 5 T cell receptor beta chains below, sequenced in a study of graft-versus-host responses after intestinal transplantation. The method was immunoSEQ multiplex PCR; TCRdb's version includes in-frame clones alone and lacks a portion of them. The data show approximately 9,000 clones, with 85% to 95% seen just once and 1.5% held by the top ten. Specimen: PBMCs, collected around 31 days after intestinal transplant. These receptors came from a human patient who received an intestinal transplant, so some T cells may come from the graft donor.

CDR3 residues: CASSLRRTGDYEQYF. The CDR3 bases are TGTGCCAGCAGCCTACGGCGGACAGGGGACTACGAGCAGTACTTC. The V gene is TRBV5-6, the J gene TRBJ2-7; 9 bases match TRBD1. V lost 4 bases and J lost 3; bases outside the gene matches: 8. This CDR3 region has 15 residues. The germline gives CDR1 SGHDT, CDR2 YYEEEE.

V gene TRBV6-8 combines with J gene TRBJ1-6; no clear D. CDR1 and CDR2 from the germline V gene are MNHGY and SAAAGT. The CDR3 is 15 residues long. The V end was cut by 3 bases, the J end by 8 bases, with 14 bases between. The CDR3 nucleotides are TGTGCCAGCAGTTATAGTAGACGGCCCGATTCACCCCTCCACTTT. Protein product: CASSYSRRPDSPLHF.

This clone appeared once. The genes are TRBV18 and TRBJ2-2; D is undetermined. Trimming stripped 4 bases from V and 6 bases from J, with 15 bases between. Germline loops: CDR1 KGHSH, CDR2 LQKENI. The CDR3 extends over 15 amino acids. The CDR3 DNA reads as TGTGCCAGCTCACAAAACCACGTAAGGGCCGGGGAGCTGTTTTTT. It encodes CASSQNHVRAGELFF.

CDR3 residues: CASSPQYIDEPRAFF. The DNA of the CDR3 is TGTGCCAGCAGCCCCCAATATATTGACGAACCGAGAGCTTTCTTT. This chain uses TRBV9 with TRBJ1-1; D call uncertain. V was trimmed by 4 bases and J by 10 bases, leaving 23 bases between them. This CDR3 is 15 amino acids long. Germline loops: CDR1 SGDLS, CDR2 YYNGEE.

The V call is TRBV10-2, the J call TRBJ1-1, with D possibly being TRBD1 (5 bases). This CDR3 comprises 16 residues. Germline loops: CDR1 WSHSY, CDR2 SAAADI. Trimming pared 0 bases from V and 1 base from J, leaving 12 bases between. This chain's CDR3 is CASSESNLQGNTEAFF. CDR3 in DNA: TGCGCCAGCAGTGAGTCGAACCTCCAGGGGAACACTGAAGCTTTCTTT.